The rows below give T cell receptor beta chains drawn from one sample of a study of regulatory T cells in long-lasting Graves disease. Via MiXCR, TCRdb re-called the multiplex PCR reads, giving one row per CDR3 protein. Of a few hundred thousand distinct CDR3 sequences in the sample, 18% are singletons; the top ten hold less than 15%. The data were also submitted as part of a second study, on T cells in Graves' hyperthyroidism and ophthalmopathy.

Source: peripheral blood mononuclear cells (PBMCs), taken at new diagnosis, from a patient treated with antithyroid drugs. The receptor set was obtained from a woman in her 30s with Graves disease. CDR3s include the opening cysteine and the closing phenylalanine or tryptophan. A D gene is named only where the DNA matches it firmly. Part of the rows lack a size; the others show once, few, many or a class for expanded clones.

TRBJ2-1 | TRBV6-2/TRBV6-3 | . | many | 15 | CASSEQVGGYNEQFF | TGTGCCAGCAGCGAACAGGTTGGGGGCTACAATGAGCAGTTCTTC
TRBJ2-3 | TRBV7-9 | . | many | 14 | CASNDPAAADTQYF | TGTGCCAGCAATGACCCGGCGGCGGCAGATACGCAGTATTTT
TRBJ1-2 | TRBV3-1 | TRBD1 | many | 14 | CASSQRTGWDGYTF | TGTGCCAGCAGCCAGAGGACAGGGTGGGATGGCTACACCTTC
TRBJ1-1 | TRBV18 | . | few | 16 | CASSPLPSSGTQEAFF | TGTGCCAGCTCACCCCTGCCGTCGAGTGGGACACAGGAAGCTTTCTTT
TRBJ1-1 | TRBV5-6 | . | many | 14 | CASRRGLLNTEAFF | TGTGCCAGCAGGCGGGGCCTCTTGAACACTGAAGCTTTCTTT
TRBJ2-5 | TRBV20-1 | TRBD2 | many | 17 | CSAETLTSADNQETQYF | TGCAGTGCCGAAACGTTAACTAGCGCCGATAACCAAGAGACCCAGTACTTC
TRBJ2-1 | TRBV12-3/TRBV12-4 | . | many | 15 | CASSLGPVGGHEQFF | TGTGCCAGCAGTTTAGGGCCTGTTGGGGGCCATGAGCAGTTCTTC
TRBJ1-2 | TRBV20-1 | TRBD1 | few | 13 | CSAPDPGGASYTF | TGCAGTGCTCCCGATCCAGGGGGCGCGAGCTACACCTTC
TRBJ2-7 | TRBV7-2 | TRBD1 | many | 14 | CASSLTGQRYEQYF | TGTGCCAGCAGCTTAACGGGACAGAGATACGAGCAGTACTTC
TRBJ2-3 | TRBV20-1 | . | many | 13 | CSARPTSTDTQYF | TGCAGTGCTAGACCGACTAGCACAGATACGCAGTATTTT
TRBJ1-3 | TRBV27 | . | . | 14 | CASSSPYSGNTIYF | TGTGCCAGCAGTTCGCCGTACTCTGGAAACACCATATATTTT
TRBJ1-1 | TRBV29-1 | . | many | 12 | CSAQDGNTEAFF | TGCAGCGCCCAAGACGGAAACACTGAAGCTTTCTTT
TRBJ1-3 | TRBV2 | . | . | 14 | CASLIGAWGGTIYF | TGTGCCAGCCTGATCGGGGCGTGGGGGGGCACCATATATTTT
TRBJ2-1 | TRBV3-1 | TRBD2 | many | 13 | CASRLAGVDEQFF | TGTGCCAGCAGACTAGCGGGGGTGGATGAGCAGTTCTTC
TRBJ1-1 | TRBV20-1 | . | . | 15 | CSARDWWRSNTEAFF | TGCAGTGCTAGAGATTGGTGGCGTAGTAACACTGAAGCTTTCTTT
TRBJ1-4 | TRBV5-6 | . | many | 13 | CASSLSTGDELFF | TGTGCCAGCAGCTTGTCGACTGGGGATGAGCTGTTTTTT
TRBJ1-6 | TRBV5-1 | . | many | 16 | CASSLGASRANSPLHF | TGCGCCAGCAGCTTAGGAGCCTCCCGGGCTAATTCACCCCTCCACTTT
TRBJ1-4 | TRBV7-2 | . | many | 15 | CASSLFESTNEKLFF | TGTGCCAGCAGCTTATTTGAGTCAACTAATGAAAAACTGTTTTTT
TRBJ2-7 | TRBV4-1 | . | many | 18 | CASSQDDPFASRVYEQYF | TGCGCCAGCAGCCAAGATGACCCTTTTGCTAGCCGCGTCTACGAGCAGTACTTC
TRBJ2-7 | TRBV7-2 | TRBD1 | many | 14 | CASSTQWDSYEQYF | TGTGCCAGCAGCACCCAATGGGACAGCTACGAGCAGTACTTC
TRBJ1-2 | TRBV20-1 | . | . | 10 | CSASDNGYTF | TGCAGTGCTTCAGATAACGGCTACACCTTC
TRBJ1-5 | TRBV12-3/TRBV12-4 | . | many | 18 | CASSFYRTEKYSNQPQHF | TGTGCCAGCAGTTTTTACCGGACAGAAAAATATAGCAATCAGCCCCAGCATTTT
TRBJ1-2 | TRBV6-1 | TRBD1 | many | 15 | CASSQTTGGAQGYTF | TGTGCCAGCAGTCAAACGACAGGGGGCGCCCAGGGCTACACCTTC
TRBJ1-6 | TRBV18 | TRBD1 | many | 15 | CASSPRDRSSSPLHF | TGTGCCAGCTCACCAAGGGACAGATCATCTTCACCCCTCCACTTT
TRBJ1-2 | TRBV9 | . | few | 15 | CASSVVDTANYGYTF | TGTGCCAGCAGCGTAGTTGACACAGCTAACTATGGCTACACCTTC
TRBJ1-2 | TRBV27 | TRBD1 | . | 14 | CASSLGTGGGGYTF | TGTGCCAGCAGTTTAGGGACAGGGGGGGGTGGCTACACCTTC
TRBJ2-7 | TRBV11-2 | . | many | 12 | CASRWRGYEQYF | TGTGCCAGCAGATGGCGAGGCTACGAGCAGTACTTC
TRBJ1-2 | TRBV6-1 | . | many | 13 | CASSENSAYGYTF | TGTGCCAGCAGTGAAAACAGCGCCTATGGCTACACCTTC
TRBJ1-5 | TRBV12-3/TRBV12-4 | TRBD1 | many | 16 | CASSLQRDRFDQPQHF | TGTGCCAGCAGTTTACAGAGGGACAGGTTCGATCAGCCCCAGCATTTT
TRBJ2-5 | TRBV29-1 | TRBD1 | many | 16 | CSVEEGRDRVQETQYF | TGCAGCGTTGAAGAGGGGCGCGACAGGGTCCAAGAGACCCAGTACTTC
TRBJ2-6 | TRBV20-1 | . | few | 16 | CSAKRGRDSGANVLTF | TGCAGTGCCAAGAGGGGCCGAGACTCTGGGGCCAACGTCCTGACTTTC
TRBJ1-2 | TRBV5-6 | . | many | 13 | CASSLVGINGYTF | TGTGCCAGCAGCTTGGTTGGAATCAATGGCTACACCTTC
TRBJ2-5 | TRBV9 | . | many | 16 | CASSVTPAVVQETQYF | TGTGCCAGCAGCGTAACTCCAGCTGTCGTCCAAGAGACCCAGTACTTC
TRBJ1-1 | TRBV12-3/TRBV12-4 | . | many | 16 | CASTGRGPPGNTEAFF | TGTGCCAGCACAGGTCGGGGTCCTCCTGGGAACACTGAAGCTTTCTTT
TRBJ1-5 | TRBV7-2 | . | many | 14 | CASSITGRDQPQHF | TGTGCCAGCAGCATAACAGGGAGGGATCAGCCCCAGCATTTT
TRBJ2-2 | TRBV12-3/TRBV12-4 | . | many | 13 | CASRQVNTGELFF | TGTGCCAGCAGACAGGTGAACACCGGGGAGCTGTTTTTT
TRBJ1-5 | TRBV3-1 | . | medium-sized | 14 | CASSPGQRNQPQHF | TGTGCCAGCTCACCAGGACAGCGGAATCAGCCCCAGCATTTT
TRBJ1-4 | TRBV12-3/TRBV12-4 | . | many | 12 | CASKRFDEKLFF | TGTGCCAGCAAACGGTTTGATGAAAAACTGTTTTTT
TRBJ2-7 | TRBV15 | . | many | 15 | CATSREVRVGVEQYF | TGTGCCACCAGCAGAGAGGTCAGGGTAGGGGTCGAGCAGTACTTC
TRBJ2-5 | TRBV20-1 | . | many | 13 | CSAIRDAWKTQYF | TGCAGTGCAATCCGGGACGCCTGGAAGACCCAGTACTTC
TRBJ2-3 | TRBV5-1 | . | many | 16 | CASSSRLGGSTDTQYF | TGCGCCAGCAGCTCCCGGCTTGGGGGAAGCACAGATACGCAGTATTTT
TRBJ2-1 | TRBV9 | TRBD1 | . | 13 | CASSQVQGNEQFF | TGTGCCAGCAGCCAAGTACAGGGGAATGAGCAGTTCTTC
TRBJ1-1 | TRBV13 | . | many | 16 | CASSSKGVVMNTEAFF | TGTGCCAGCAGCTCTAAAGGGGTAGTGATGAACACTGAAGCTTTCTTT
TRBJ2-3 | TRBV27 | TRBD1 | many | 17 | CASSHIRTGRGTDTQYF | TGTGCCAGCAGCCACATTCGGACAGGGCGGGGCACAGATACGCAGTATTTT
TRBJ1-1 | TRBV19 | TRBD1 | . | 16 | CASSIGGTGSNTEAFF | TGTGCCAGTAGTATAGGGGGGACAGGGTCGAACACTGAAGCTTTCTTT
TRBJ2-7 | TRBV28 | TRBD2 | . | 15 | CASSPLGGGPYEQYF | TGTGCCAGCAGCCCCTTGGGGGGAGGGCCGTACGAGCAGTACTTC
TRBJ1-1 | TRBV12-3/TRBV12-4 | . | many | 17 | CASSLAGTGAVNTEAFF | TGTGCCAGCAGTTTAGCTGGAACCGGGGCGGTGAACACTGAAGCTTTCTTT
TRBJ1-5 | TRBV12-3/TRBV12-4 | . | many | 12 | CALGVSNQPQHF | TGTGCCTTGGGTGTTAGCAATCAGCCCCAGCATTTT
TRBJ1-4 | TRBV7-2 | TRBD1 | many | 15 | CASSLWTGGREKLFF | TGTGCCAGCAGCCTATGGACAGGGGGTCGGGAAAAACTGTTTTTT
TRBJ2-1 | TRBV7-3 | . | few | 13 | CANSSGPYNEQFF | TGTGCCAACAGCTCCGGGCCCTACAATGAGCAGTTCTTC
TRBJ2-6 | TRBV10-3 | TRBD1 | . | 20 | CAISSLGTGALTSGANVLTF | TGTGCCATCAGCTCCCTCGGGACAGGGGCTCTAACCTCTGGGGCCAACGTCCTGACTTTC
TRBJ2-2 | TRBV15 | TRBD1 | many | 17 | CATSRPSPGTGVGELFF | TGTGCCACCAGCAGACCTAGCCCCGGGACAGGGGTCGGGGAGCTGTTTTTT